This entry lists 9 T cell receptor beta chains sequenced from one sample in a study of blood T cell repertoires in COVID-19. Assay used: immunoSEQ multiplex PCR; TCRdb lists only in-frame clones, some missing. The sample carries 180,000 or so clones, roughly 87% recorded once. Sequenced material: peripheral blood. Receptor source: a woman aged 50 to 65 with acute or convalescent COVID-19.

This chain links TRBV11-2 with TRBJ2-2; the D is unclear. The ends were cut back, 0 bases at V and 1 base at J, with 3 bases in the middle. The CDR3 consists of 14 residues. Germline V gene sequence: CDR1 SGHAT, CDR2 FQNNGV. The CDR3 DNA sequence: TGTGCCAGCAGCTTAGATAGGAACACCGGGGAGCTGTTTTTT. Protein product: CASSLDRNTGELFF.

The chain links TRBV11-2 to TRBJ2-7; 7 bases map to TRBD1. The trim removed 4 bases at V and 2 bases at J, leaving 2 bases unmatched. Germline CDR1 is SGHAT and CDR2 is FQNNGV. The CDR3 extends over 13 amino acids. The CDR3: CASSWGQPYEQYF. CDR3 nucleotide sequence: TGTGCCAGCAGCTGGGGACAGCCCTACGAGCAGTACTTC.

This rearrangement joins TRBV6-1 to TRBJ2-5; 7 nucleotides line up with TRBD2. After removal of 1 base from V and 2 bases from J, the junction contained 7 bases not matched to a gene. In germline, CDR1 is MNHNS, CDR2 SASEGT. This CDR3 region has 16 residues. CDR3 sequence reads: CASSEVAGFFQETQYF. The DNA of the CDR3 is TGTGCCAGCAGTGAAGTAGCGGGTTTCTTTCAAGAGACCCAGTACTTC.

The gene calls are TRBV5-4 and TRBJ2-1, with no clear D. Germline V gives CDR1 SGHNT, CDR2 YYREEE (reference sequence). V gave up 4 bases and J gave up 9 bases, with 20 bases separating them. This CDR3 comprises 15 residues. CDR3 protein: CASSPPGERIFEQFF. In nucleotides, the CDR3 is TGTGCCAGCAGCCCCCCGGGTGAGAGGATTTTTGAGCAGTTCTTC.

This chain connects TRBV6-5 to TRBJ1-1; TRBD1 is a possible D gene (6 bases). Germline CDR1 and CDR2: MNHEY and SVGAGI. The ends were cut back, 4 bases at V and 3 bases at J, with 18 bases in the middle. The CDR3 is 16 residues long. The CDR3 reads CASSSGRGRIDTEAFF. The CDR3 DNA is TGTGCCAGCAGTTCTGGCAGGGGCAGGATCGACACTGAAGCTTTCTTT.

The gene calls are TRBV5-1 and TRBJ2-1, with 9 bases fitting TRBD2. There are 16 residues in the CDR3. Germline CDR1 is SGHRS and CDR2 is YFSETQ. With 4 bases clipped from V and 4 bases from J, the junction kept 9 bases outside the gene matches. The CDR3, as DNA: TGCGCCAGCAGCGGGACACTAGCGGGTGGATACAATGAGCAGTTCTTC. Amino acids: CASSGTLAGGYNEQFF.

V usage is TRBV5-1 and J usage is TRBJ2-3; D may be TRBD2 (5 bases). Germline V gene lookup returns CDR1 SGHRS and CDR2 YFSETQ. V lost 4 bases, J lost 2 bases, and 20 bases lay in between. The length of the CDR3 is 17 residues. The chain's CDR3 is CASSRTLKSGYTDTQYF. CDR3 sequence (DNA): TGCGCCAGCAGCCGTACACTTAAAAGCGGCTACACAGATACGCAGTATTTT.

The chain has TRBV6-6 and TRBJ2-7, with D perhaps matching TRBD1 (5 bases). Trimming cost V 3 bases and J 8 bases, with 8 bases left between them. This CDR3 has 11 residues. CDR1 and CDR2 (germline): MNHNY, SVGAGI (reference sequence). The CDR3 protein is CASSYGAQQYF. In nucleotides, the CDR3 is TGTGCCAGCAGTTATGGGGCGCAGCAGTACTTC.

This rearrangement joins TRBV28 to TRBJ1-4; D is perhaps TRBD1 (6 bases). The length of the CDR3 is 14 residues. V lost 5 bases and J 1 base, leaving 8 bases between the germline ends. Germline CDR1 MDHEN, CDR2 SYDVKM. DNA of the CDR3: TGTGCCAGCAGTCGGACAGAAACTAATGAAAAACTGTTTTTT. Amino acid sequence: CASSRTETNEKLFF.